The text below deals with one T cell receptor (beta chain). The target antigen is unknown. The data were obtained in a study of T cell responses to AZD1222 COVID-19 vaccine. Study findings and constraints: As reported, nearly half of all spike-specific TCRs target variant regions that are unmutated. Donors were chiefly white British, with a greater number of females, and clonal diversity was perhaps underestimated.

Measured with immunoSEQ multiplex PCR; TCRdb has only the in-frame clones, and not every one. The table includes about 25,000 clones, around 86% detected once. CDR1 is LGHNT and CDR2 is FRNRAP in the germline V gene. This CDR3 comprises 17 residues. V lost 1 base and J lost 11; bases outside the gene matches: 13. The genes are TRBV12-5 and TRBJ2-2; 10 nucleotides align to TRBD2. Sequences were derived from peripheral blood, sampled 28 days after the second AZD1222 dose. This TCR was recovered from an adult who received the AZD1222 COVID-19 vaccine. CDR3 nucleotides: TGTGCTAGTGGTTTGGACCCCTTCGGACTAGCGGTTGGAGAGCTGTTTTTT. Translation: CASGLDPFGLAVGELFF.